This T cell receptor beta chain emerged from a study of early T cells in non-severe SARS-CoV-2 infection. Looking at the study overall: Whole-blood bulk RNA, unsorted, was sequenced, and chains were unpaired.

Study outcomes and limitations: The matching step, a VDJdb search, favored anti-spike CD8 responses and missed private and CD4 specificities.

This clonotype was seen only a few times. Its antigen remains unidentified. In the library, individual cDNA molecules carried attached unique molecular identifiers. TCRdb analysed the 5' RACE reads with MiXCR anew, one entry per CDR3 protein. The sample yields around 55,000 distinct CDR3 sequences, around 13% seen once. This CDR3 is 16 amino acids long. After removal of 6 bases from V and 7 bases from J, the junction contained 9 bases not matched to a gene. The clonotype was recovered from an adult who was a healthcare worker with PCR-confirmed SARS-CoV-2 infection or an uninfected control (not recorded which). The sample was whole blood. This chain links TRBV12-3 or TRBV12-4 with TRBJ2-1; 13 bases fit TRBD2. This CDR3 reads CASSWALAGGRNEQFF. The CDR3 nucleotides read TGTGCCAGCAGCTGGGCACTAGCGGGGGGGCGAAATGAGCAGTTCTTC.